What follows are 28 T cell receptor beta chains derived from one specimen sequenced in a study of control samples from healthy donors and cancer patients. Sequencing was performed with immunoSEQ multiplex PCR; in TCRdb, only in-frame clones are kept and a portion is missing. The data contain around 92,000 clones, approximately 78% of them seen just once; the ten biggest clones take up 2% to 2.5%. Sequencing used blood. The source is a man aged 55 to 70 in good health.

The V call is TRBV3-1 (or the pseudogene TRBV3-2), the J call TRBJ2-6; a possible D gene is TRBD2 (5 bases). CDR3 length equals 16 residues. Trimming took off 4 bases at V and 0 bases at J, with 10 bases between the two ends. Germline V gene data show CDR1 as LGHDT and CDR2 as YNNKEL (reference sequence). The CDR3 nucleotides read TGTGCCAGCAGCCTTTCGGGATTCTCTGGGGCCAACGTCCTGACTTTC. The encoded protein is CASSLSGFSGANVLTF.

This chain joins TRBV19 and TRBJ1-5, with D possibly matching TRBD1 (6 bases). The CDR3 is made up of 16 amino acids. Trimming took off 4 bases at V and 5 bases at J, with 18 bases between the two ends. Germline assignment: CDR1 LNHDA and CDR2 SQIVND (reference sequence). The CDR3 loop reads CASSNGKPGGHQPQHF. CDR3 nucleotides: TGTGCCAGTAGTAATGGGAAACCGGGGGGGCATCAGCCCCAGCATTTT.

J is TRBJ1-2 and V is TRBV2; maybe TRBD1 (6 bases). Deletions cut 4 bases from V and 4 bases from J, with 13 bases between. This CDR3 region has 14 residues. CDR1 SNHLY and CDR2 FYNNEI come from the germline V gene. The CDR3 sequence: CASSAGGGIYGYTF. The CDR3 DNA sequence: TGTGCCAGCAGTGCCGGGGGCGGGATCTATGGCTACACCTTC.

CDR3 sequence: CASSVDRERELGYTF. The CDR3 bases are TGTGCCAGCAGCGTTGACAGGGAAAGGGAACTTGGCTACACCTTC. The chain is built from TRBV5-4 and TRBJ1-2; 7 nucleotides agree with TRBD1. This CDR3 contains 15 residues. The ends lost 4 bases at V and 7 bases at J; junction bases unmatched: 13. Per germline, CDR1 SGHNT and CDR2 YYREEE (reference sequence).

This chain uses TRBV4-1 with TRBJ2-7; D unresolved. CDR3 length: 15 amino acids. Trimming took off 0 bases at V and 5 bases at J, with 14 bases between the two ends. Germline values: CDR1 MGHRA, CDR2 YSYEKL. The CDR3 bases are TGCGCCAGCAGCCAAGAACGATGGGCCGCCGACGAGCAGTACTTC. Translating it yields CASSQERWAADEQYF.

CDR3 sequence reads: CASSQLSLRNSPLHF. For the CDR3, the DNA is TGTGCCAGCAGCCAATTGAGCCTGCGGAATTCACCCCTCCACTTT. The rearrangement links TRBV3-1 (or the pseudogene TRBV3-2) to TRBJ1-6; D is unresolved. The CDR3 length is 15 residues. CDR1 is LGHDT and CDR2 is YNNKEL in the germline V gene (reference sequence). Trimming removed 2 bases from V and 7 bases from J, with 12 bases in between.

V gene TRBV30 combines with J gene TRBJ1-4; D is undetermined. Trimming removed 2 bases from V and 10 bases from J, with 14 bases in between. This CDR3 comprises 13 residues. Per the germline V gene, CDR1 is GTSNPN and CDR2 is SVGIG (reference sequence). CDR3 coding DNA: TGTGCCTGGAGTCCTACAGCCCTCCTAAAACTGTTTTTT. Its protein product is CAWSPTALLKLFF. The variable domain in full, with the rest retrieved from reference TRBV30 and TRBJ1-4, is SQTIHQWPATLVQPVGSPLSLECTVEGTSNPNLYWYRQAAGRGLQLLFYSVGIGQISSEVPQNLSASRPQDRQFILSSKKLLLSDSGFYLCAWSPTALLKLFFGSGTQLSVL.

The V call is TRBV7-2, the J call TRBJ1-5; 11 bases fit TRBD1. This CDR3 has 17 residues. With V trimmed by 5 bases and J by 0 bases, 6 bases remained unmatched. The V gene's germline CDR1 is SGHTA and CDR2 FQGNSA. Here the CDR3 DNA reads TGTGCCAGCAGCCGGGACAGGGGGGACTATAGCAATCAGCCCCAGCATTTT. Its protein is CASSRDRGDYSNQPQHF.

V is TRBV4-1 and J is TRBJ2-7; TRBD2 is a possible D gene (6 bases). Germline-derived CDR1 and CDR2 are MGHRA and YSYEKL. This CDR3 region has 16 residues. Trimming left V 4 bases short and J 4 bases short, with 20 bases between. The CDR3 loop reads CASSPGLTRAEYEQYF. CDR3 in DNA: TGCGCCAGCAGCCCGGGACTTACCCGAGCAGAGTACGAGCAGTACTTC.

The chain carries TRBV19 and TRBJ1-1; D unclear. This CDR3 has 11 residues. Germline CDR1 is LNHDA and CDR2 is SQIVND (reference sequence). V was trimmed by 7 bases and J by 1 base, leaving 4 bases between them. The CDR3 DNA is TGTGCCAGTAACGCGAACACTGAAGCTTTCTTT. Translating it yields CASNANTEAFF. Full variable domain (remainder filled in from reference TRBV19 and TRBJ1-1): DGGITQSPKYLFRKEGQNVTLSCEQNLNHDAMYWYRQDPGQGLRLIYYSQIVNDFQKGDIAEGYSVSREKKESFPLTVTSAQKNPTAFYLCASNANTEAFFGQGTRLTVV.

The chain recombines TRBV3-1 (or the pseudogene TRBV3-2) with TRBJ2-7; TRBD1 might be the D (5 bases). The CDR3 totals 15 residues. The germline V gene encodes CDR1 LGHDT and CDR2 YNNKEL (reference sequence). V was pared by 4 bases and J by 3 bases, with 16 bases between. CDR3 sequence: CASSLDRHYIYEQYF. The CDR3 region has the DNA TGTGCCAGCAGCCTCGACAGACACTACATCTACGAGCAGTACTTC.

For the CDR3, the DNA is TGCGCCAGCAGCTTCGGGACAGTCCTGAGTACTTGGAGTGGGAACAATGAGCAGTTCTTC. This sequence encodes CASSFGTVLSTWSGNNEQFF. The chain uses TRBV5-1 and TRBJ2-1; 7 nucleotides align to TRBD1. There are 20 residues in the CDR3. Germline loops: CDR1 SGHRS, CDR2 YFSETQ. V was pared by 2 bases and J by 5 bases, with 22 bases of the junction left unmatched.

The chain uses TRBV10-3 and TRBJ2-3; 9 nucleotides align to TRBD1. There are 15 residues in the CDR3. Germline CDR1 and CDR2: ENHRY and SYGVKD. V lost 10 bases, J lost 3 bases, and 11 bases stayed unmatched. The CDR3 loop is CATIPGTGPTDTQYF. CDR3 DNA sequence: TGTGCCACCATCCCCGGGACAGGGCCGACAGATACGCAGTATTTT.

The chain recombines TRBV7-8 with TRBJ1-3, with D maybe TRBD1 (6 bases). This CDR3 has 15 amino acids. V lost 0 bases, J lost 4 bases, and 10 bases lay in between. Germline CDR1 reads SGHVS; CDR2 reads FQNEAQ. CDR3 sequence: CASSLAGTGGNTIYF. CDR3 bases: TGTGCCAGCAGCTTAGCGGGAACAGGGGGAAACACCATATATTTT.

V is TRBV2 and J is TRBJ1-6; the D gene is possibly TRBD1 (5 bases). There are 14 residues in the CDR3. Trimming removed 6 bases from V and 5 bases from J, with 11 bases in between. Looked up from germline, CDR1 is SNHLY and CDR2 is FYNNEI. The CDR3 is CASSVLRDNSPLHF. The CDR3 coding sequence is TGTGCCAGCAGCGTCCTCAGGGATAATTCACCCCTCCACTTT.

In this sample, this clone turned up a few times. The chain combines TRBV13 with TRBJ1-1; D not certain. The germline V gene encodes CDR1 PRHDT and CDR2 FYEKMQ (reference sequence). V was cut by 2 bases and J by 1 base, with 5 bases left in between. CDR3 length: 13 amino acids. The CDR3 region has the DNA TGTGCCAGCAGCTTAAAGGCGAACACTGAAGCTTTCTTT. The encoded protein is CASSLKANTEAFF.

V and J are TRBV6-2 or TRBV6-3 and TRBJ2-7; 12 bases fit TRBD1. With V trimmed by 5 bases and J by 6 bases, 5 bases remained unmatched. Per germline, CDR1 MNHEY and CDR2 SVGEGT. The CDR3 is made up of 14 amino acids. CDR3 sequence reads: CASSPGTGGSEQYF. Here the CDR3 DNA reads TGTGCCAGCAGTCCCGGGACAGGGGGCTCCGAGCAGTACTTC.

The chain joins TRBV6-1 to TRBJ1-1, with D perhaps TRBD1 (5 bases). V dropped 3 bases and J dropped 5 bases, with 19 bases sitting between them. The V gene's germline CDR1 is MNHNS and CDR2 SASEGT. CDR3 length: 16 amino acids. CDR3 in DNA: TGTGCCAGCAGTGAGGGGCCGGTCAAGTTAAGGACTGAAGCTTTCTTT. Translation gives CASSEGPVKLRTEAFF.

The V and J genes are TRBV12-3 or TRBV12-4 and TRBJ1-1; no firm D call. CDR3 length: 13 amino acids. Trimming left V 2 bases short and J 0 bases short, with 4 bases between. Written as DNA, the CDR3 is TGTGCCAGCAGTTTATACCTGAACACTGAAGCTTTCTTT. Its translation: CASSLYLNTEAFF.

This clone came up once. V is TRBV7-8 and J is TRBJ1-5; perhaps TRBD1 as D (6 bases). V lost 4 bases and J lost 7, with 17 bases in between. CDR3 length equals 15 residues. The germline V gene has CDR1 SGHVS and CDR2 FQNEAQ. The CDR3 here is CASSSNEEGGQPQHF. Written as DNA, the CDR3 is TGTGCCAGCAGCTCCAACGAGGAAGGGGGGCAGCCCCAGCATTTT.

The chain joins TRBV15 to TRBJ2-3; D not resolved. Germline-derived CDR1 and CDR2 are LNHNV and YYDKDF (reference sequence). The CDR3 covers 14 residues. With 0 bases removed from V and 5 bases from J, the gap between germline ends came to 9 bases. CDR3 residues: CATSRDGVQDTQYF. The CDR3 DNA is TGTGCCACCAGCAGAGATGGGGTTCAAGATACGCAGTATTTT.

The chain has TRBV19 and TRBJ2-2; 8 nucleotides line up with TRBD2. The J segment lost 4 bases and the V segment lost 8 bases, leaving 9 bases of the junction unmatched. Germline loops: CDR1 LNHDA, CDR2 SQIVND (reference sequence). This CDR3 spans 15 amino acids. The CDR3: CASPLPGLVTGELFF. For the CDR3, the DNA is TGTGCCAGTCCACTTCCGGGACTAGTCACCGGGGAGCTGTTTTTT. Drawing the rest from reference TRBV19 and TRBJ2-2, the complete variable domain is DGGITQSPKYLFRKEGQNVTLSCEQNLNHDAMYWYRQDPGQGLRLIYYSQIVNDFQKGDIAEGYSVSREKKESFPLTVTSAQKNPTAFYLCASPLPGLVTGELFFGEGSRLTVL.

This sequence joins TRBV9 and TRBJ2-2, with TRBD1 identical over 8 bases. Looked up from germline, CDR1 is SGDLS and CDR2 is YYNGEE. The CDR3 runs 17 residues. Losses at the gene ends were 4 bases for V and 4 bases for J; bases not matched to a gene: 12. CDR3 loop: CASSLPKAGGVTGELFF. The DNA for the CDR3 is TGTGCCAGCAGCCTCCCTAAAGCAGGGGGCGTCACCGGGGAGCTGTTTTTT.

This clone was picked up one time. The chain combines TRBV10-1 with TRBJ1-6; unclear D gene. V was clipped by 0 bases and J by 7 bases, with 10 bases between them. Germline V gene data show CDR1 as WNHNN and CDR2 as SYGVQD (reference sequence). The CDR3 totals 15 residues. Here the CDR3 DNA reads TGCGCCAGCAGTGAGTCGACATCGGGAAATTCACCCCTCCACTTT. Its translation: CASSESTSGNSPLHF.

This sequence joins TRBV6-4 and TRBJ1-1; TRBD1 agrees at 9 bases. The CDR3 loop spans 15 amino acids. The germline CDR1 and CDR2 sequences are MRHNA and SNTAGT. V trimming: 0 bases; J trimming: 4 bases; junction bases outside the gene matches: 3. The CDR3 bases are TGTGCCAGCAGTGACTCAATGACAGGGGGCACTGAAGCTTTCTTT. Translation gives CASSDSMTGGTEAFF.

Details on this clone: The sample has other DNA sequences that encode this CDR3 too. The rearrangement links TRBV28 to TRBJ2-2; 8 positions agree with TRBD2. Germline assignment: CDR1 MDHEN and CDR2 SYDVKM. This CDR3 is built from 16 residues. V lost 6 bases to trimming and J lost 4 bases; unmatched junction nucleotides: 10. CDR3 nucleotides: TGTGCCAGCAGCCGTCCGGGGGGGAGGGCCACCGGGGAGCTGTTTTTT. Translated: CASSRPGGRATGELFF.

The chain links TRBV6-5 to TRBJ2-6; D not resolved. Germline V gene lookup returns CDR1 MNHEY and CDR2 SVGAGI. This CDR3 has 15 residues. The ends were cut back, 6 bases at V and 0 bases at J, with 9 bases in the middle. The CDR3 loop reads CASRRTSSGANVLTF. Here the CDR3 DNA reads TGTGCCAGCAGAAGAACCAGCTCTGGGGCCAACGTCCTGACTTTC.

The V and J genes are TRBV13 and TRBJ1-2; weak D call: TRBD1 (5 bases). V shed 3 bases and J shed 4 bases, with 9 bases lying between them. The germline V gene encodes CDR1 PRHDT and CDR2 FYEKMQ (reference sequence). This CDR3 is 13 amino acids long. The CDR3 DNA follows: TGTGCCAGCAGCTTCGGGGCTCGCTATGGCTACACCTTC. Translation: CASSFGARYGYTF. Together with reference TRBV13 and TRBJ1-2, the CDR3 gives the full variable domain: AAGVIQSPRHLIKEKRETATLKCYPIPRHDTVYWYQQGPGQDPQFLISFYEKMQSDKGSIPDRFSAQQFSDYHSELNMSSLELGDSALYFCASSFGARYGYTFGSGTRLTVV.